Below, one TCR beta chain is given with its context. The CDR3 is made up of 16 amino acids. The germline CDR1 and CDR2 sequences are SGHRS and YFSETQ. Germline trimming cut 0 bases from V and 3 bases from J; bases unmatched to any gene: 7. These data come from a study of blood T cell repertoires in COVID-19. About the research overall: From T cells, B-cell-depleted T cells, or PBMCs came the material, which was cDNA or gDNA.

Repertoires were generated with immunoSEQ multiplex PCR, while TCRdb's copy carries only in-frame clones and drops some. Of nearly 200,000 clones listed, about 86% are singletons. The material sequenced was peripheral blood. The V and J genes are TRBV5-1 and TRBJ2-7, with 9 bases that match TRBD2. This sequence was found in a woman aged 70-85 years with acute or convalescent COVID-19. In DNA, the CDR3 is TGCGCCAGCAGCTTGGCCGGCGGGGGGGGAGGCTACGAGCAGTACTTC. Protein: CASSLAGGGGGYEQYF.